This paragraph covers one TCR beta chain sequence. As yet, its antigen is unknown. The data belong to a study of cytomegalovirus exposure and HLA in healthy donors. Overall study: Within the Caucasian-associated ancestry cluster were under 85% of the 398 genotyped donors. Study results and caveats: Whilst most TCR sequences proved rare, a subset of public TCRs occurred across many donors. CMV serostatus stood as the only immune exposure information on hand. Follow-up analysis found HLA locus-dependent TCR association rates, highest for DRB1 and lowest for HLA-C.

A multiplex PCR was run with 60 Vbeta primers and 13 Jbeta primers. Repertoires were generated with immunoSEQ multiplex PCR, while TCRdb's copy carries only in-frame clones and drops some. The sample has some 110,000 clones, less than 80% seen once. Input material: PBMCs. The sequence was obtained from a man between 45 and 60 years old in good health and CMV-seronegative.

The chain's CDR3 is CASSIGPGTASYEQYF. The CDR3 nucleotides are TGTGCCAGCAGCATCGGCCCTGGGACAGCCTCCTACGAGCAGTACTTC. This rearrangement joins TRBV9 to TRBJ2-5, with TRBD1 matching over 7 bases. The last part of the DNA fits TRBJ2-7 better; the J call may be wrong. The CDR3 is 16 residues long. Germline CDR1 SGDLS, CDR2 YYNGEE.